This entry features one T cell receptor beta chain sequence. The antigen is not known. In germline, CDR1 is PRHDT, CDR2 FYEKMQ (reference sequence). Trimming pared 1 base from V and 6 bases from J, leaving 10 bases between. The CDR3 sequence is 13 residues long. The PCR contained 60 Vbeta and 13 Jbeta primers. TCRdb's table, derived via immunoSEQ multiplex PCR, lists solely in-frame clones and lacks some. The table shows some 95,000 clones, with 55% to 75% occurring only once. The data are from a study of cytomegalovirus exposure and HLA in healthy donors. Findings and caveats of the study: Testing in vitro showed a few CMV-associated chains specific for CMV antigens. Among TCR beta chains of equal frequency, HLA-associated ones were more clonally expanded in a later analysis. DRB1 had the most TCR associations and HLA-C the fewest, a later analysis found, with rates varying by HLA locus. Per published accounts, TCR beta sequences correctly predicted the HLA-A and HLA-B alleles of most subjects.

Sequenced sample: PBMCs. The source is a woman aged 18-29 years in good health and CMV-seropositive. The chain uses TRBV13 and TRBJ2-7; tentative D call: TRBD1 (5 bases). The DNA for the CDR3 is TGTGCCAGCAGCTTAGTGTATCAGGGCGAGCAGTACTTC. Amino acid sequence: CASSLVYQGEQYF.